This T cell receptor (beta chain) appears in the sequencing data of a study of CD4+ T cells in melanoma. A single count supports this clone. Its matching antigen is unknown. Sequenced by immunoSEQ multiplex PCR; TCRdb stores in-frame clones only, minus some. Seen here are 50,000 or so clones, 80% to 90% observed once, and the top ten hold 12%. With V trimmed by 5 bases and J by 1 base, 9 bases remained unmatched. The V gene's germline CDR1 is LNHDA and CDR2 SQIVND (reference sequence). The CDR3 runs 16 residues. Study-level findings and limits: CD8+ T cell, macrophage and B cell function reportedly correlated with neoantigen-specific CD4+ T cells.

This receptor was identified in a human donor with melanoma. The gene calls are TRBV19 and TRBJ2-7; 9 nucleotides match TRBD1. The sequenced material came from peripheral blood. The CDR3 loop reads CASSASTGGLSYEQYF. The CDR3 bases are TGTGCCAGTAGTGCTTCCACAGGGGGCCTATCCTACGAGCAGTACTTC.